The 9 T cell receptor beta chains given below trace back to one sample, sequenced in a study of CD8 T cells in ankylosing spondylitis (dated by TCRdb to the late 2010s). The library was produced with 5' RACE. The sequencing machine was an Illumina HiSeq 2500. TCRdb redid the processing of the public reads, applying fastp at Q25 and MiXCR, and retained in-frame beta chains. Each entry is one CDR3 protein sequence, shown with its most common DNA and genes. Across this sample there are about 210,000 distinct CDR3 sequences, with 8% to 10% seen only once. Jointly, the top ten make up more than 4.5% of the sample. The sequencing input was blood, either unsorted or a sorted T cell fraction (not recorded which). The receptors were gathered from a female donor with ankylosing spondylitis or in good health (not recorded which).

This clonotype came up many times. The chain links TRBV4-3 to TRBJ2-1; D call uncertain. CDR1 LGHNA and CDR2 YSLEER come from the germline V gene. CDR3 length: 14 amino acids. V was clipped by 3 bases and J by 6 bases, with 12 bases between them. CDR3 residues: CASSQSTFGNEQFF. CDR3 nucleotide sequence: TGCGCCAGCAGCCAGTCAACCTTCGGCAATGAGCAGTTCTTC.

This clonotype was counted ten times or more. This chain joins TRBV5-1 and TRBJ2-3, with 11 bases that match TRBD2. V dropped 2 bases and J dropped 5; count of bases not matched to a gene: 7. The length of the CDR3 is 16 residues. CDR1 and CDR2 (germline): SGHRS, YFSETQ. The CDR3 loop is CASSLTSGSRGDTQYF. The CDR3 nucleotides read TGCGCCAGCAGCTTAACTAGCGGGAGCAGAGGAGATACGCAGTATTTT. Filled out from reference TRBV5-1 and TRBJ2-3, the complete variable domain reads KAGVTQTPRYLIKTRGQQVTLSCSPISGHRSVSWYQQTPGQGLQFLFEYFSETQRNKGNFPGRFSGRQFSNSRSEMNVSTLELGDSALYLCASSLTSGSRGDTQYFGPGTRLTVL.

This clonotype was observed a few times. The rearrangement joins TRBV19 to TRBJ2-6; 7 bases align to TRBD1. The CDR3 has 15 amino acids. V dropped 6 bases and J dropped 1; count of bases not matched to a gene: 3. CDR1 and CDR2 (germline): LNHDA, SQIVND (reference sequence). The CDR3: CASSNRGSGANVLTF. Written as DNA, the CDR3 is TGTGCCAGTAGCAACAGGGGTTCTGGGGCCAACGTCCTGACTTTC.

There are a few counts of this clonotype. The J gene is TRBJ2-7, the V gene TRBV2, with 8 bases identical to TRBD1. After removal of 5 bases from V and 2 bases from J, the junction contained 5 bases not matched to a gene. Germline assignment: CDR1 SNHLY and CDR2 FYNNEI. This CDR3 spans 14 amino acids. The CDR3 DNA reads TGTGCCAGCAGTTACTCACAGGGGGCCTACGAGCAGTACTTC. Its translation: CASSYSQGAYEQYF. Variable domain in full (rest from reference TRBV2 and TRBJ2-7): EPEVTQTPSHQVTQMGQEVILRCVPISNHLYFYWYRQILGQKVEFLVSFYNNEISEKSEIFDDQFSVERPDGSNFTLKIRSTKLEDSAMYFCASSYSQGAYEQYFGPGTRLTVT.

This clonotype has a count of ten or more. The chain carries TRBV7-8 and TRBJ2-1, with D perhaps matching TRBD2 (6 bases). Germline V gene lookup returns CDR1 SGHVS and CDR2 FQNEAQ. CDR3 size: 16 residues. V was clipped by 0 bases and J by 6 bases, with 15 bases between them. CDR3: CASSLAEGWHPNEQFF. The CDR3 nucleotides read TGTGCCAGCAGCTTAGCGGAGGGATGGCACCCCAATGAGCAGTTCTTC.

This clonotype was observed at least ten times. The V gene is TRBV5-5, the J gene TRBJ1-2; no firm D call. The germline V gene has CDR1 SGHKS and CDR2 YYEKEE (reference sequence). V was trimmed by 10 bases and J by 2 bases, leaving 9 bases between them. CDR3 length: 11 amino acids. CDR3 loop: CASRENYGYTF. The CDR3 DNA reads as TGTGCCTCCCGCGAGAACTATGGCTACACCTTC. Using reference TRBV5-5 and TRBJ1-2 for the parts outside the CDR3, the full variable domain is DAGVTQSPTHLIKTRGQQVTLRCSPISGHKSVSWYQQVLGQGPQFIFQYYEKEERGRGNFPDRFSARQFPNYSSELNVNALLLGDSALYLCASRENYGYTFGSGTRLTVV.

This clonotype was counted only a few times. The rearrangement uses TRBV7-9 and TRBJ1-1, with unresolved D. Germline CDR1 and CDR2: SEHNR and FQNEAQ (reference sequence). The CDR3 length is 12 residues. With 1 base removed from V and 4 bases from J, the gap between germline ends came to 4 bases. CDR3 in amino acids: CASSLGITEAFF. DNA of the CDR3: TGTGCCAGCAGCTTAGGAATCACTGAAGCTTTCTTT.

The V call is TRBV2, the J call TRBJ2-7, with a weak D call TRBD1 (5 bases). This CDR3 is 12 amino acids long. V lost 6 bases, J lost 0 bases, and 6 bases lay in between. From germline, CDR1 is SNHLY and CDR2 FYNNEI. DNA of the CDR3: TGTGCCAGCAGAGGGGCCTCCTACGAGCAGTACTTC. Amino acid sequence: CASRGASYEQYF.

This clonotype was observed a few times. The genes are TRBV20-1 and TRBJ2-7; maybe TRBD2 (5 bases). Looked up from germline, CDR1 is DFQATT and CDR2 is SNEGSKA (reference sequence). The CDR3 has 15 amino acids. The germline V and J ends were trimmed by 1 base and 3 bases, with 16 bases remaining between them. The CDR3 nucleotides read TGCAGTGCTAGAGGGGGTGGAGGTCACCTCTACGAGCAGTACTTC. Protein: CSARGGGGHLYEQYF.